This TCR beta chain stems from a study of shared clonotypes between healthy human individuals. V gave up 1 base and J gave up 2 bases, with 12 bases separating them. Germline loops: CDR1 MNHEY, CDR2 SVGAGI. The CDR3 runs to 15 residues. Assay execution took place at the deep level. Original data processing: Junction-only immunoSEQ data arrived without quality scores, meaning filtering differed. Measured with immunoSEQ multiplex PCR; TCRdb has only the in-frame clones, and not every one. V and J calls and clone size are given by that table; D and trimming were obtained from the DNA. The data contain just under 350,000 clones, about 73% of them singletons. Study-level results: For sorted subsets, rarefaction showed incomplete sequencing despite large depth. The expectation was that sequencing depth would affect clonotype sharing among donors.

As to this clone: Antigen specificity is unknown.

The TCR originated in a man younger than 40 in good health. Sequenced input: memory CD4+ T cells sorted from blood. Subset: CD45RA-negative fraction. The chain is built from TRBV6-5 and TRBJ2-7, with unresolved D. The CDR3 DNA is TGTGCCAGCAGTTACTTACACACACCTACCTACGAGCAGTACTTC. As protein: CASSYLHTPTYEQYF.